This TCR beta chain came from a study of blood T cell repertoires in COVID-19. As for the study in general: The cDNA or gDNA used as material had been derived from T cells, B-cell-depleted T cells, or PBMCs.

In the study's own analysis: By means of reference gene primer amplification, nucleated cell counts were estimated. The protocol was immunoSEQ multiplex PCR, while the TCRdb copy is restricted to in-frame clones and leaves out a portion. That table gives V, J and clone size, and the DNA gave D and trimming. In the table there are around 280,000 clones, roughly 86% of which are singletons. The CDR3 contains 15 residues. Between the trimmed V and J ends, which lost 2 bases and 2 bases, there was a span of 13 bases. The germline CDR1 and CDR2 sequences are MNHEY and SVGAGI. The genes are TRBV6-5 and TRBJ2-7, with D possibly being TRBD1 (6 bases). The receptor comes from a man aged 65 to 85 with acute or convalescent COVID-19. Sequenced sample: peripheral blood. CDR3 sequence reads: CASSYGIQGAYEQYF. As DNA, the CDR3 is TGTGCCAGCAGTTACGGAATACAGGGCGCCTACGAGCAGTACTTC.